The TCR beta chain described here comes from a study of blood T cell repertoires in COVID-19. Across the whole study: Samples taken during acute and convalescent COVID-19 were collected in the United States, Italy and Spain. Nucleic acid was either cDNA or gDNA, and it came from T cells, B-cell-depleted T cells, or PBMCs.

Germline V lookup: CDR1 ENHRY, CDR2 SYGVKD. This CDR3 region has 14 residues. V shed 2 bases and J shed 4 bases, with 11 bases lying between them. Source study methods: Scientists estimated how many nucleated cells there were by amplifying reference gene primers. Here immunoSEQ multiplex PCR was the method, and the copy in TCRdb shows in-frame clones only, minus some. That table supplies the V and J calls and clone size; D and trimming were determined from the DNA. The sample consists of around 130,000 clones, 70% to 90% of them appearing once. Material for sequencing was peripheral blood. V and J are TRBV10-3 and TRBJ2-5, with D possibly being TRBD2 (5 bases). The origin of this receptor is a man in his 60s with acute or convalescent COVID-19. The CDR3 loop is CAISERSSRETQYF. As DNA, the CDR3 is TGTGCCATCAGTGAGCGGTCTAGCAGAGAGACCCAGTACTTC.